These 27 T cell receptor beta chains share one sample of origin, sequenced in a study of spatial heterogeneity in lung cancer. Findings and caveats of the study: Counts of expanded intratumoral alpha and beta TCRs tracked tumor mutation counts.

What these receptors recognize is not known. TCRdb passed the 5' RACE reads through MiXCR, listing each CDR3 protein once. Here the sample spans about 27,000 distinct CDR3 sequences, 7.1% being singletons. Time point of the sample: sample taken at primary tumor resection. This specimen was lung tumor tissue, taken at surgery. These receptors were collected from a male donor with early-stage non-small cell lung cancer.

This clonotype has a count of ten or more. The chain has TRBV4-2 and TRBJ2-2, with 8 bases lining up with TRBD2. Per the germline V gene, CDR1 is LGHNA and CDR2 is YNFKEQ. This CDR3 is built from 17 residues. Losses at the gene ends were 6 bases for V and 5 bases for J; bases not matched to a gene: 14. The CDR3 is CASRSFREGEKTGELFF. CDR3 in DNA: TGTGCCAGCAGATCTTTCCGGGAGGGAGAAAAAACCGGGGAGCTGTTTTTT.

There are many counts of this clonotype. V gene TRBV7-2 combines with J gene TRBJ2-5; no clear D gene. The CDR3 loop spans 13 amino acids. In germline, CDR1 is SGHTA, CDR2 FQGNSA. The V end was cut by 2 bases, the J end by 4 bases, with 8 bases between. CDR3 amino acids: CASSLIFIETQYF. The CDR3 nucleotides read TGTGCCAGCAGCTTAATCTTCATAGAGACCCAGTACTTC.

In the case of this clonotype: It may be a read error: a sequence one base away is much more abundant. The CDR3: CANSLARGTSNYGYTF. DNA of the CDR3: TGTGCCAACAGCTTAGCCCGGGGCACCTCTAACTATGGCTACACCTTC. This chain joins TRBV7-9 and TRBJ1-2; TRBD1 might be the D (5 bases). CDR1 and CDR2 from the germline V gene are SEHNR and FQNEAQ (reference sequence). The CDR3 contains 16 residues. The full variable domain, completed using reference TRBV7-9 and TRBJ1-2, is DTGVSQNPRHKITKRGQNVTFRCDPISEHNRLYWYRQTLGQGPEFLTYFQNEAQLEKSRLLSDRFSAERPKGSFSTLEIQRTEQGDSAMYLCANSLARGTSNYGYTFGSGTRLTVV.

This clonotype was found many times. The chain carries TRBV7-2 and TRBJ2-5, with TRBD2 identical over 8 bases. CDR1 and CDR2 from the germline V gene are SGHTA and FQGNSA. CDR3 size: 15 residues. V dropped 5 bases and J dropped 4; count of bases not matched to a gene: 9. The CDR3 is CASSPNGLAGETQYF. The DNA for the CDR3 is TGTGCCAGCAGCCCAAACGGACTAGCCGGAGAGACCCAGTACTTC.

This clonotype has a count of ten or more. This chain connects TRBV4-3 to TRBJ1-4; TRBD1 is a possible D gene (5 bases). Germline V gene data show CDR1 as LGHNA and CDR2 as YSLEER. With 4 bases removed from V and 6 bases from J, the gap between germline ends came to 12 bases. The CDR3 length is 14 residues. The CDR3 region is CASSRTVGDEKLFF. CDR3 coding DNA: TGCGCCAGCAGCCGAACTGTGGGGGATGAAAAACTGTTTTTT.

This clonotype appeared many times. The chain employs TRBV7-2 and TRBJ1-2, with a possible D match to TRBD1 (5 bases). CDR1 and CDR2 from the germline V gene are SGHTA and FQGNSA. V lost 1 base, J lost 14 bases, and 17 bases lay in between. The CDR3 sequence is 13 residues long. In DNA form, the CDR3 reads TGTGCCAGCAGCTTAGGCAGGGCCCTTGAGTGGACCTTC. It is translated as CASSLGRALEWTF.

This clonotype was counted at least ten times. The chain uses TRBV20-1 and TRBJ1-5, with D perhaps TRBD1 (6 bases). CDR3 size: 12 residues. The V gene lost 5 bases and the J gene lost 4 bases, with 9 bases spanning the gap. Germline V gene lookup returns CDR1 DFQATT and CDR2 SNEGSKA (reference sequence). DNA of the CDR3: TGCAGTGCTGGGGGCTCTAATCAGCCCCAGCATTTT. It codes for CSAGGSNQPQHF.

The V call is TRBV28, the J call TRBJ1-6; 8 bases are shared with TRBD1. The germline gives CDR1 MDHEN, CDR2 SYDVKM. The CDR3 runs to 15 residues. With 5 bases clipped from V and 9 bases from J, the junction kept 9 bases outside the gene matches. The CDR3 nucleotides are TGTGCCAGCAGTAGGACAGGGACGCGGATTTCACCCCTCCACTTT. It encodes CASSRTGTRISPLHF.

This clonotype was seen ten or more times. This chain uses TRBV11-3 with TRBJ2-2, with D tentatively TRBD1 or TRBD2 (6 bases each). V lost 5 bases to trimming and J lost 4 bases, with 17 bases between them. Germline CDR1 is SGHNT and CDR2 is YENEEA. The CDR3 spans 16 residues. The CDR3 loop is CASSPGGAGPTGELFF. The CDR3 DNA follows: TGTGCCAGCAGCCCCGGGGGCGCAGGGCCCACCGGGGAGCTGTTTTTT.

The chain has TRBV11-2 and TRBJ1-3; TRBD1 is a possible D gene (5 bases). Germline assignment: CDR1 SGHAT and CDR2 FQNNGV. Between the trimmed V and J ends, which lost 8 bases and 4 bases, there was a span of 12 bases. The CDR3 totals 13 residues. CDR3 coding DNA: TGTGCCAGCGGGGGAAGGCGAGGAAACACCATATATTTT. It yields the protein CASGGRRGNTIYF.

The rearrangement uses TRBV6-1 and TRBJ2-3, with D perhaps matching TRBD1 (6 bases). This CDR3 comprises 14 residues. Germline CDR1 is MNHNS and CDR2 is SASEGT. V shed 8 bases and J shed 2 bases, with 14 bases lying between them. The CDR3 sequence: CASHRDISTDTQYF. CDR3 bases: TGTGCCAGCCACCGGGACATATCCACAGATACGCAGTATTTT.

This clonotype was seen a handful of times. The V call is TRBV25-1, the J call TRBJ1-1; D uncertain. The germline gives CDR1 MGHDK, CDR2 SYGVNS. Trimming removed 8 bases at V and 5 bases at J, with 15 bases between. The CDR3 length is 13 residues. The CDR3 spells CASVRALGTEAFF. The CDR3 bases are TGTGCCAGCGTGCGGGCCCTTGGGACTGAAGCTTTCTTT.

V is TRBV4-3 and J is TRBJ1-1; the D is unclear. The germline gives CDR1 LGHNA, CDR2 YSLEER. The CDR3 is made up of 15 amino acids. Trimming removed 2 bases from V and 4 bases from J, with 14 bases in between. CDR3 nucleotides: TGCGCCAGCAGCCAAAACAAGTGGTGGGGCACTGAAGCTTTCTTT. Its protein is CASSQNKWWGTEAFF.

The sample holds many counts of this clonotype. This CDR3 reads CASGGSSGANVLTF. The CDR3 coding sequence is TGCGCCAGCGGGGGTAGCTCTGGGGCCAACGTCCTGACTTTC. This sequence joins TRBV5-1 and TRBJ2-6; the D gene could be TRBD1 or TRBD2 (5 bases each). The V end was cut by 7 bases, the J end by 0 bases, with 8 bases between. This CDR3 has 14 residues. The V gene's germline CDR1 is SGHRS and CDR2 YFSETQ. The full variable domain, completed using reference TRBV5-1 and TRBJ2-6, is KAGVTQTPRYLIKTRGQQVTLSCSPISGHRSVSWYQQTPGQGLQFLFEYFSETQRNKGNFPGRFSGRQFSNSRSEMNVSTLELGDSALYLCASGGSSGANVLTFGAGSRLTVL.

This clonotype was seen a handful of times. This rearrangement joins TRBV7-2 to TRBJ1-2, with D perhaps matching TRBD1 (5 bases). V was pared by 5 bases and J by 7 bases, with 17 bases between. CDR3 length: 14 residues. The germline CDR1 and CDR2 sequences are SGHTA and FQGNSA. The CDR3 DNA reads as TGTGCCAGCAGCATCCGGCAGGGTCGGATTGGCTACACCTTC. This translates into CASSIRQGRIGYTF.

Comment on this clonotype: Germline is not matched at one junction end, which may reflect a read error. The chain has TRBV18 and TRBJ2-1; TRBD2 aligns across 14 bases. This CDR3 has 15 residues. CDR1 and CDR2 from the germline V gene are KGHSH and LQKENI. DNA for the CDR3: TGTACCAGCTCACAAGGACTAGCGGGGGGAGATGAGCAGTTCTTC. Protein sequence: CTSSQGLAGGDEQFF.

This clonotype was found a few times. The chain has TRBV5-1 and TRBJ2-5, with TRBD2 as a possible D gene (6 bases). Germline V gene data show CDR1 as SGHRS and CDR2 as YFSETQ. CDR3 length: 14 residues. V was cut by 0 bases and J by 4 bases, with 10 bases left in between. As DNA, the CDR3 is TGCGCCAGCAGCTTGGTGGGGGAGGCAGAGACCCAGTACTTC. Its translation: CASSLVGEAETQYF.

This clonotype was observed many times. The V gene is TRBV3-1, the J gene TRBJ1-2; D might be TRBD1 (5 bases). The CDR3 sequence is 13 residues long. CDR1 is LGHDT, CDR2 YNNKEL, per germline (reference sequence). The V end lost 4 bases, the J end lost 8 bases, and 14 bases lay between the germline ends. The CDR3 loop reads CASSPRDGRGYTF. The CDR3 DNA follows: TGTGCCAGCAGCCCCCGGGACGGACGGGGCTACACCTTC.

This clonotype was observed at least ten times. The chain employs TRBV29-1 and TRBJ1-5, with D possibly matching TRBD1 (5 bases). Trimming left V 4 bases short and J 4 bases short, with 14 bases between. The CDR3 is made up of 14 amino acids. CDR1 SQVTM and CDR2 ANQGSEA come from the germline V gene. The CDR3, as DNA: TGCAGCGTTGGTGGGACGGATCCTAATCAGCCCCAGCATTTT. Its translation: CSVGGTDPNQPQHF.

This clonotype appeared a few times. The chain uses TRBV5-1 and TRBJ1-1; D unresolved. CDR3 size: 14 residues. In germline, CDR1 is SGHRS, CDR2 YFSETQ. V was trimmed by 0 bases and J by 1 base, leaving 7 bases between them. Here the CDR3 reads CASSLASSNTEAFF. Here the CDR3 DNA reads TGCGCCAGCAGCTTGGCCTCATCGAACACTGAAGCTTTCTTT.

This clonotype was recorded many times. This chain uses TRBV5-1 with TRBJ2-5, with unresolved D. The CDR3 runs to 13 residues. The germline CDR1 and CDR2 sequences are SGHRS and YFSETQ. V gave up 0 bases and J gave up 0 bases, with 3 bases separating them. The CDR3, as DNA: TGCGCCAGCAGCTTGGCCCACCAAGAGACCCAGTACTTC. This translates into CASSLAHQETQYF.

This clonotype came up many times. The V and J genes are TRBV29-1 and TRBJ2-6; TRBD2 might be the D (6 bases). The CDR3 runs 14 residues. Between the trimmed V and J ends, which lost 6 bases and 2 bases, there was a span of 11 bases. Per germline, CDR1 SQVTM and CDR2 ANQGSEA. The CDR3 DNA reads TGCAGCGTCCAAGCGGGTGCTGGGGCCAACGTCCTGACTTTC. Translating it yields CSVQAGAGANVLTF.

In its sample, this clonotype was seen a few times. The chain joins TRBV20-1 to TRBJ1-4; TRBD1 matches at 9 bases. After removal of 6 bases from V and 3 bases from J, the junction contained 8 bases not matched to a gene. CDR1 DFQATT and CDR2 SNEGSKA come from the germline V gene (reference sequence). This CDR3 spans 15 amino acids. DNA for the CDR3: TGCAGTGCGCCGGGACAGGGAGGGGCTAATGAAAAACTGTTTTTT. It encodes CSAPGQGGANEKLFF.

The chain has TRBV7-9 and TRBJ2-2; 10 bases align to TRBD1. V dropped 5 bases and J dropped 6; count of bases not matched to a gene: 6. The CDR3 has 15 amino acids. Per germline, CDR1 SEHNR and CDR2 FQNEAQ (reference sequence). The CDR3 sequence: CASSGTGTGAGELFF. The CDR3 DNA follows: TGTGCCAGCAGCGGGACCGGGACAGGGGCCGGGGAGCTGTTTTTT.

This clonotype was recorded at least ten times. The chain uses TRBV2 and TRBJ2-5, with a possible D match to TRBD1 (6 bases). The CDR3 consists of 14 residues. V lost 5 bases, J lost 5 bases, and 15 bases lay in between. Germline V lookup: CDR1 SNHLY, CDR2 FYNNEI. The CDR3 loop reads CASSPTGTGETQYF. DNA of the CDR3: TGTGCCAGCAGTCCTACAGGGACGGGCGAGACCCAGTACTTC.

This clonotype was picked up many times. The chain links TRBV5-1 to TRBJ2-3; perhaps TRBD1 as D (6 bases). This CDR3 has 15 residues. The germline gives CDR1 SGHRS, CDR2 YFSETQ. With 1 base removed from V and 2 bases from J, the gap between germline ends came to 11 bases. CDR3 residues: CASSLNGQHTDTQYF. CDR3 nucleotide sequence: TGCGCCAGCAGCTTGAACGGACAGCACACAGATACGCAGTATTTT.

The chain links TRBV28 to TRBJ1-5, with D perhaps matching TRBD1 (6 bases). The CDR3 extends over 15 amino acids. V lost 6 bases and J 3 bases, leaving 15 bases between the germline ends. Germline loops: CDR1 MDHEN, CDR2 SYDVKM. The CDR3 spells CASRPQDRNNQPQHF. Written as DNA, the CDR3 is TGTGCCAGCAGACCCCAGGACAGAAACAATCAGCCCCAGCATTTT.